The rows below give T cell receptor beta chains drawn from one sample of a study of T cells in Graves' hyperthyroidism and ophthalmopathy. Using its own MiXCR run on the multiplex PCR reads, TCRdb lists one record per CDR3 protein. Of about 260,000 distinct CDR3 sequences in the sample, approximately 20% are singletons; the top ten hold roughly 60%. What was sequenced was blood. The source of these receptors is a young man with Graves' ophthalmopathy. The CDR3 runs from the conserved cysteine through the conserved F or W.

TRBJ1-6 | TRBV18 | CASSLAQRNSPLHF
TRBJ2-1 | TRBV2 | CASSERASGKYNEQFF
TRBJ2-5 | TRBV27 | CASSRTGVTQYF
TRBJ2-2 | TRBV2 | CASRPTSGNTGELFF
TRBJ2-7 | TRBV6-1 | CASSVAESSYEQYF
TRBJ2-7 | TRBV3-1 | CASSRGTGYEQYF
TRBJ2-7 | TRBV6-2/TRBV6-3 | CASSYTIAGPLHEQYF
TRBJ1-1 | TRBV10-3 | CAINGGGTEAFF
TRBJ2-3 | TRBV7-3 | CASSLKPGPSTDTQYF
TRBJ2-1 | TRBV28 | CASSSRTQAQFF
TRBJ2-7 | TRBV29-1 | CSVTAGTGAYEQYF
TRBJ2-3 | TRBV30 | CAWSVTGSEDTQYF
TRBJ2-3 | TRBV5-5 | CASRLMDGGDTQYF
TRBJ2-3 | TRBV6-1 | CASRIAGVIDTQYF
TRBJ2-1 | TRBV6-1 | CASSRDNSYNEQFF
TRBJ2-3 | TRBV30 | CASEGSTDTQYF
TRBJ2-5 | TRBV5-6 | CASSRGLGETQYF
TRBJ2-7 | TRBV5-1 | CASSPNSAGATYEQYF
TRBJ1-2 | TRBV20-1 | CSAEVELDRGFGYGYTF
TRBJ2-2 | TRBV6-1 | CASSELAGTGELFF
TRBJ2-2 | TRBV20-1 | CSAKRGWELFF
TRBJ1-2 | TRBV4-1 | CASSQAVTGVDGGYTF
TRBJ2-4 | TRBV28 | CASGVLARNIQYF
TRBJ2-4 | TRBV28 | CASPPVRVEAKNIQYF
TRBJ2-7 | TRBV11-2 | CASSFRQFSYEQYF
TRBJ2-3 | TRBV28 | CASITGGRLDTQYF
TRBJ1-4 | TRBV29-1 | CSAGQEYEKLFF
TRBJ2-7 | TRBV5-1 | CASSFGGSAYEQYF
TRBJ2-5 | TRBV7-8 | CASSLEQGGETQYF
TRBJ1-1 | TRBV6-1 | CASSGTGQNTEAFF
TRBJ2-7 | TRBV7-8 | CASSSRGRSYEQYF
TRBJ2-1 | TRBV20-1 | CSATVSIAGEGGEQFF
TRBJ1-1 | TRBV12-3/TRBV12-4 | CASSLGAGVPEAFF
TRBJ2-5 | TRBV7-9 | CASSSPPSDGETQYF
TRBJ1-2 | TRBV12-3/TRBV12-4 | CASSSTDRDYGYTF
TRBJ2-1 | TRBV12-5 | CASGLSGLAGGRSYNEQFF
TRBJ2-3 | TRBV7-8 | CASSLGPPGQGSEVTDTQYF
TRBJ2-7 | TRBV6-2/TRBV6-3 | CASSWGGSYEQYF
TRBJ1-4 | TRBV2 | CASSREEFEKLFF
TRBJ1-2 | TRBV12-3/TRBV12-4 | CASSSQGAAGYTF
TRBJ2-7 | TRBV5-1 | CASSAMRAGSDEQYF
TRBJ2-1 | TRBV7-3 | CASSLPGQGNEQFF
TRBJ1-1 | TRBV11-3 | CASSSGTGPNTEAFF
TRBJ2-5 | TRBV12-3/TRBV12-4 | CASSPQARGQETQYF
TRBJ2-1 | TRBV12-3/TRBV12-4 | CASSHLSGSYNEQFF
TRBJ1-6 | TRBV30 | CAWSVHGTTNSPLHF
TRBJ1-5 | TRBV19 | CASKTRTDSQPQHF
TRBJ2-7 | TRBV5-6 | CASSWGFEQYF
TRBJ2-1 | TRBV12-3/TRBV12-4 | CASRQPSRNEQFF
TRBJ2-5 | TRBV6-1 | CASSFSVFTQETQYF
TRBJ2-1 | TRBV6-1 | CASTRLSGRRNEQFF
TRBJ2-7 | TRBV11-2 | CASSAEPVGDEQYF
TRBJ1-2 | TRBV28 | CAISTGVLGYTF
TRBJ2-7 | TRBV6-1 | CASSAPVAEQYF
TRBJ1-1 | TRBV27 | CASTRQGHTEAFF
TRBJ1-5 | TRBV28 | CASSQIGGNQPQHF
TRBJ1-1 | TRBV29-1 | CSVKEGNTEAFF